One sample yielded the 26 T cell receptor beta chains listed below, sequenced in a study of regulatory T cells in long-lasting Graves disease. Researchers made TCR beta libraries by using iRepertoire HTBI primers and running Arm-PCR on CDR3 regions. TCRdb fed the multiplex PCR reads into MiXCR, producing one record per CDR3 protein. The sample consists of approximately 390,000 distinct CDR3 sequences, about 17% of them appearing once. Time point of the sample: newly diagnosed GD, antithyroid drugs for less than 3 months. Isolated PBMC RNA provided the starting material for the TCR library. These sequences were also reported in another study, on T cells in Graves' hyperthyroidism and ophthalmopathy.

The material was peripheral blood mononuclear cells (PBMCs), obtained at new diagnosis, from a patient treated with antithyroid drugs. These receptors were collected from a woman aged 18-29 years with Graves disease.

This clonotype was found many times. The chain carries TRBV28 and TRBJ2-5; the match to TRBD1 covers 11 bases. The V and J ends lost 3 bases and 2 bases, in that order; junction bases with no gene match: 11. The CDR3 is made up of 18 amino acids. The germline CDR1 and CDR2 sequences are MDHEN and SYDVKM. The CDR3 reads CASSLIQRDRGSQETQYF. The CDR3 region has the DNA TGTGCCAGCAGTTTGATTCAACGGGACAGGGGGAGTCAAGAGACCCAGTACTTC.

The chain has TRBV20-1 and TRBJ1-2; no clear D gene. The CDR3 has 15 amino acids. V was trimmed by 6 bases and J by 2 bases, leaving 19 bases between them. CDR1 is DFQATT, CDR2 SNEGSKA, per germline (reference sequence). The CDR3 bases are TGCAGTGCGGGCGGCGTCGCACCCCTAAACTATGGCTACACCTTC. Its translation: CSAGGVAPLNYGYTF.

This clonotype was found many times. The chain carries TRBV11-2 and TRBJ2-1; D unresolved. Trimming stripped 4 bases from V and 5 bases from J, with 15 bases between. The CDR3 covers 15 residues. Germline V gene lookup returns CDR1 SGHAT and CDR2 FQNNGV. DNA of the CDR3: TGTGCCAGCAGCTCAAGATTGTCTGATGACAATGAGCAGTTCTTC. This translates into CASSSRLSDDNEQFF.

The sample holds many counts of this clonotype. This chain connects TRBV5-6 to TRBJ2-7; possibly TRBD2 for D (6 bases). V gave up 5 bases and J gave up 0 bases, with 15 bases separating them. This CDR3 spans 15 amino acids. Germline values: CDR1 SGHDT, CDR2 YYEEEE. The CDR3 bases are TGTGCCAGCAGTAGAGGGACTCCCGTCTCCTACGAGCAGTACTTC. It encodes CASSRGTPVSYEQYF.

This clonotype was seen a handful of times. One base away lies a much larger clone, so this may be a sequencing read error. The rearrangement joins TRBV28 to TRBJ2-7, with 7 bases aligning to TRBD1. Germline V gives CDR1 MDHEN, CDR2 SYDVKM. This CDR3 is built from 14 residues. CDR3: CVSSADRAHYEQYF. The CDR3 region has the DNA TGTGTCAGCAGCGCCGACAGGGCCCACTACGAGCAGTACTTC.

This clonotype occurred many times. V gene TRBV2 combines with J gene TRBJ2-7; D perhaps matches TRBD2 (5 bases). V lost 7 bases and J lost 0, with 10 bases in between. The CDR3 length is 13 residues. CDR1 is SNHLY and CDR2 is FYNNEI in the germline V gene. In nucleotides, the CDR3 is TGTGCCAGCAATCGGGAAAGCTCCTACGAGCAGTACTTC. It specifies CASNRESSYEQYF.

This clonotype was recorded many times. The rearrangement joins TRBV7-2 to TRBJ2-3; no reliable D call. The CDR3 loop spans 16 amino acids. Germline CDR1 is SGHTA and CDR2 is FQGNSA. V dropped 2 bases and J dropped 0 bases, with 12 bases sitting between them. CDR3 sequence reads: CASSLNLGTSTDTQYF. Written as DNA, the CDR3 is TGTGCCAGCAGCTTAAACTTGGGAACTAGCACAGATACGCAGTATTTT.

This clonotype was observed at least ten times. The J gene is TRBJ1-2, the V gene TRBV2; D not resolved. Per the germline V gene, CDR1 is SNHLY and CDR2 is FYNNEI. The CDR3 length is 11 residues. The V end was cut by 7 bases, the J end by 8 bases, with 11 bases between. In DNA form, the CDR3 reads TGTGCCAGCACCCTCGCGGAGGGCTACACCTTC. Its translation is CASTLAEGYTF.

V usage is TRBV20-1 and J usage is TRBJ2-1; 15 nucleotides align to TRBD2. Germline-derived CDR1 and CDR2 are DFQATT and SNEGSKA (reference sequence). With 7 bases clipped from V and 8 bases from J, the junction kept 6 bases outside the gene matches. The CDR3 runs to 14 residues. CDR3 bases: TGCAGTGGGAGGACTAGCGGGGGGGCGTATGAGCAGTTCTTC. This sequence encodes CSGRTSGGAYEQFF.

Worth noting for this clonotype: A far larger clone is just one base off, so this is likely a read error. This chain links TRBV28 with TRBJ2-4, with 7 positions matching TRBD2. Judging by the DNA end, TRBJ2-7 fits better; the J call may be wrong. Germline CDR1 is MDHEN and CDR2 is SYDVKM. The CDR3 consists of 14 residues. As DNA, the CDR3 is TGTGCCAGCAGTTCCATTGCGGGAGTCAACGAGCAGTACTTC. Amino acid sequence: CASSSIAGVNEQYF.

This clonotype was counted ten times or more. The V call is TRBV5-1, the J call TRBJ2-1; no clear D gene. The CDR3 is 14 amino acids. Germline V CDR1 and CDR2: SGHRS, YFSETQ. Between the trimmed V and J ends, which lost 6 bases and 7 bases, there was a span of 17 bases. The CDR3 region is CASTPASLRNEQFF. CDR3 nucleotide sequence: TGCGCCAGCACCCCAGCTAGTTTAAGGAATGAGCAGTTCTTC.

This clonotype was detected ten times or more. V usage is TRBV15 and J usage is TRBJ2-3; 9 bases agree with TRBD1. V shed 0 bases, J shed 7 bases, and the junction held 11 bases outside the gene matches. Germline CDR1 is LNHNV and CDR2 is YYDKDF (reference sequence). There are 17 residues in the CDR3. DNA of the CDR3: TGTGCCACCAGCAGAGATTTGGTACAGGGGGCTGTGAATACGCAGTATTTT. Translating gives CATSRDLVQGAVNTQYF.

This clonotype was recorded at least ten times. Germline is not matched at one junction end, which may reflect a read error. The genes are TRBV2 and TRBJ2-1, with a tentative D call TRBD1 (7 bases). Germline CDR1 and CDR2: SNHLY and FYNNEI. The CDR3 consists of 15 residues. The CDR3, as DNA: TGTGCCAGCAGCGAAGGGAGGACAGGCAACAATGAGCAGTTCTTC. Protein: CASSEGRTGNNEQFF.

This chain links TRBV15 with TRBJ2-1, with D hard to call. TRBJ2-5 explains the end of the DNA better; the J call may be wrong. Germline V lookup: CDR1 LNHNV, CDR2 YYDKDF (reference sequence). The CDR3 is 14 residues long. The CDR3 is CATSRDLGQETQYF. Here the CDR3 DNA reads TGTGCCACCAGCAGAGATTTGGGGCAAGAGACCCAGTACTTC.

This clonotype came up many times. This chain's CDR3 is CSARARGQTSYEQFF. In DNA, the CDR3 is TGCAGTGCTAGAGCTAGGGGCCAGACTAGTTACGAGCAGTTCTTC. The chain has TRBV20-1 and TRBJ2-1, with a weak D call TRBD2 (6 bases). CDR3 length: 15 amino acids. Germline lookup yields CDR1 DFQATT and CDR2 SNEGSKA (reference sequence). The V gene lost 1 base and the J gene lost 10 bases, with 20 bases spanning the gap.

This clonotype was seen repeatedly, ten times or more. V and J are TRBV7-9 and TRBJ2-7; 7 bases are shared with TRBD2. J lost 6 bases, V lost 2 bases, and 7 bases had no gene match. In germline, CDR1 is SEHNR, CDR2 FQNEAQ (reference sequence). The CDR3 loop spans 14 amino acids. The DNA for the CDR3 is TGTGCCAGCAGCTTACTTTTGCGGGGGAGCGAGCAGTACTTC. Encoded protein: CASSLLLRGSEQYF. The full variable domain, rest sourced from reference TRBV7-9 and TRBJ2-7, is DTGVSQNPRHKITKRGQNVTFRCDPISEHNRLYWYRQTLGQGPEFLTYFQNEAQLEKSRLLSDRFSAERPKGSFSTLEIQRTEQGDSAMYLCASSLLLRGSEQYFGPGTRLTVT.

Notes on this clonotype: Given a much more abundant clone one base away, this may be a read error. This rearrangement joins TRBV5-4 to TRBJ2-1, with D perhaps matching TRBD1 or TRBD2 (5 bases each). CDR3 size: 15 residues. Germline V gene data show CDR1 as SGHNT and CDR2 as YYREEE (reference sequence). This CDR3 reads CASSRDRGSNNEQFF. Written as DNA, the CDR3 is TGTGCCAGCAGCCGGGACCGGGGCTCCAACAATGAGCAGTTCTTC.

This clonotype was recorded at least ten times. The chain couples TRBV14 to TRBJ2-3; the D gene is possibly TRBD2 (6 bases). The CDR3 sequence is 13 residues long. V gave up 0 bases and J gave up 9 bases, with 10 bases separating them. Germline assignment: CDR1 SGHDN and CDR2 FVKESK. The chain's CDR3 is CASSQDSRGTQYF. CDR3 in DNA: TGTGCCAGCAGCCAAGATAGTCGGGGGACGCAGTATTTT. Full variable domain (rest looked up from reference TRBV14 and TRBJ2-3): EAGVTQFPSHSVIEKGQTVTLRCDPISGHDNLYWYRRVMGKEIKFLLHFVKESKQDESGMPNNRFLAERTGGTYSTLKVQPAELEDSGVYFCASSQDSRGTQYFGPGTRLTVL.

The rearrangement uses TRBV6-2 or TRBV6-3 and TRBJ2-7; a possible D gene is TRBD1 (6 bases). The CDR3 is 15 residues long. Germline CDR1 is MNHEY and CDR2 is SVGEGT. Trimming stripped 5 bases from V and 0 bases from J, with 14 bases between. The CDR3 protein is CASSEVTGSSYEQYF. CDR3 bases: TGTGCCAGCAGTGAAGTTACAGGGTCCTCCTACGAGCAGTACTTC.

This clonotype occurred many times. The CDR3 DNA sequence: TGTGCCAGCAGCTTTGGACAGGGGGGTAGCTACGAGCAGTACTTC. This gives the protein CASSFGQGGSYEQYF. The J gene is TRBJ2-7, the V gene TRBV12-3 or TRBV12-4; 10 nucleotides line up with TRBD1. The V and J ends lost 6 bases and 3 bases, in that order; junction bases with no gene match: 8. The CDR3 consists of 15 residues.

This clonotype came up a few times. The chain combines TRBV10-3 with TRBJ2-1; no clear D. Deletions cut 8 bases from V and 0 bases from J, with 8 bases between. The CDR3 consists of 13 residues. Germline CDR1 and CDR2: ENHRY and SYGVKD. The CDR3 DNA is TGTGCCATCCTAGACCTCTCCTACAATGAGCAGTTCTTC. The encoded protein is CAILDLSYNEQFF.

This rearrangement joins TRBV12-3 or TRBV12-4 to TRBJ2-3, with 8 positions matching TRBD2. The CDR3 spans 15 residues. Losses at the gene ends were 6 bases for V and 3 bases for J; bases not matched to a gene: 8. The chain's CDR3 is CASSLGAGVTDTQYF. For the CDR3, the DNA is TGTGCCAGCAGCCTGGGAGCGGGAGTAACAGATACGCAGTATTTT.

This rearrangement joins TRBV7-2 to TRBJ2-5; D not resolved. V gave up 5 bases and J gave up 1 base, with 11 bases separating them. Germline-derived CDR1 and CDR2 are SGHTA and FQGNSA. The CDR3 loop spans 14 amino acids. CDR3: CASSRLNFQETQYF. DNA of the CDR3: TGTGCCAGCAGCCGGTTAAATTTCCAAGAGACCCAGTACTTC.

The rearrangement uses TRBV29-1 and TRBJ1-2; D perhaps matches TRBD1 (6 bases). Germline V CDR1 and CDR2: SQVTM, ANQGSEA. The CDR3 sequence is 13 residues long. V dropped 4 bases and J dropped 8 bases, with 17 bases sitting between them. CDR3 DNA: TGCAGCGTTGTCCAGGGGCAGACCATGGGCTACACCTTC. Translation gives CSVVQGQTMGYTF.

In the case of this clonotype: A read error is possible here, since a much larger clone lies one base away. The chain carries TRBV12-3 or TRBV12-4 and TRBJ1-4; TRBD1 matches 8 bases. After removal of 3 bases from V and 13 bases from J, the junction contained 10 bases not matched to a gene. The CDR3 extends over 14 amino acids. The CDR3 coding sequence is TGTGCCAGCAGTTTGAAGACAGGGGAATCGAGACTGTTTTTT. Its protein is CASSLKTGESRLFF.

Only a few counts were recorded for this clonotype. The J gene is TRBJ1-2, the V gene TRBV28, with D unclear. CDR3 length equals 13 residues. Germline V CDR1 and CDR2: MDHEN, SYDVKM. V was pared by 5 bases and J by 10 bases, with 17 bases between. The CDR3 region has the DNA TGTGCCAGCAGTCCCGGCGGCAAAGACGCCTACACCTTC. Its translation: CASSPGGKDAYTF.